Described below is a single T cell receptor beta chain sequence and its context. The sample is drawn from a study of Ad26.COV2.S vaccination and SARS-CoV-2 variants. CDR1 is MNHEY, CDR2 SMNVEV, per germline (reference sequence). The CDR3 totals 14 residues. The V end was cut by 2 bases, the J end by 10 bases, with 15 bases between. Sequencing was performed with immunoSEQ multiplex PCR; in TCRdb, only in-frame clones are kept and a portion is missing. The sample lists about 460,000 clones, roughly nine tenths seen once, with over 1.5% in the top ten. Stated treatment: some 20 received Ad26.COV2.S at low or high dose, single or two shots; 5 received placebo; per-sample allocation not given. The samples date from day 63 after the first vaccine or placebo injection.

This TCR came from a person aged 18-60 years who received the Ad26.COV2.S COVID-19 vaccine or a placebo. This sample comprised peripheral blood, obtained in a trial of Ad26.COV2.S vaccine versus placebo. The chain combines TRBV27 with TRBJ2-1; unclear D gene. The CDR3 is CASSLSKGLSEQFF. The CDR3 nucleotides read TGTGCCAGCAGTTTAAGTAAAGGGCTTTCGGAGCAGTTCTTC.